This TCR beta chain was captured in a study of T-cell reconstitution after alpha-beta-depleted transplantation in children. This clonotype was detected only a few times. Its antigen is still unknown. The library targeted TCRbeta and was prepared with unique molecular identifiers. TCRdb redid the calling of the PCR reads with MiXCR, one entry per CDR3 protein. The sample lists about 250,000 distinct CDR3 sequences; 20% to 30% were seen once. Whole-study findings and limits: After transplant, at about two months, alpha-beta T cells were reportedly derived from several hundred expanded graft clones.

The trim removed 5 bases at V and 8 bases at J, leaving 12 bases unmatched. The CDR3 covers 14 residues. The germline gives CDR1 DFQATT, CDR2 SNEGSKA (reference sequence). Sequencing was performed on PBMCs, mostly from graft donor cells, taken 360 days after TCRalphabeta/CD19-depleted stem cell transplant. The rearrangement uses TRBV20-1 and TRBJ2-3, with 8 nucleotides matching TRBD2. The sequence was obtained from a female patient aged 2-10 years who had a stem cell transplant for congenital amegakaryocytic thrombocytopenia, so the T cells may come from the graft donor. In DNA form, the CDR3 reads TGCAGTGCTCAGACTAGCGTGACTCGATTTACGCAGTATTTT. Its translation is CSAQTSVTRFTQYF.